A selection of T cell receptor beta chains follows, all from one sample in a study of blood T cells in healthy people across ages. TCRdb reprocessed the 5' RACE reads via MiXCR and lists one record per CDR3 protein. The data contain about 620,000 distinct CDR3 sequences, more than 20% of them singletons. Sequencing was performed on blood. The receptors were gathered from a man in his 70s in good health. CDR3s include the opening cysteine and the closing phenylalanine or tryptophan. Fields, in order: J gene, CDR3 length, D gene, clone size, V gene, CDR3 DNA, CDR3 protein. The D gene is left open where the match is weak. A row's size may be missing; if present it is once, few, many or a size class.

J: TRBJ2-4
length: 16
D: TRBD1
size: many
V: TRBV4-3
DNA: TGCGCCAGCAGCCAAGGGCCTGGGCAGGGGGCCAGCATTCAGTACTTC
CDR3: CASSQGPGQGASIQYF

J: TRBJ2-5
length: 14
D: -
size: -
V: TRBV9
DNA: TGTGCCAGCAGCGTAGCCGTAGGCCAAGAGACCCAGTACTTC
CDR3: CASSVAVGQETQYF

J: TRBJ2-3
length: 15
D: TRBD2
size: -
V: TRBV24-1
DNA: TGTGCCACCAGTGAGAGAGCGGGGGGCACAGATACGCAGTATTTT
CDR3: CATSERAGGTDTQYF

J: TRBJ2-1
length: 16
D: TRBD2
size: many
V: TRBV7-3
DNA: TGTGCCAGCAGCGCCACTAGCGGGAGGGGCTGGAATGAGCAGTTCTTC
CDR3: CASSATSGRGWNEQFF

J: TRBJ2-3
length: 15
D: TRBD2
size: -
V: TRBV20-1
DNA: TGCAGTGCTACTAAACTAGCGGGAACGAGAGATACGCAGTATTTT
CDR3: CSATKLAGTRDTQYF

J: TRBJ2-1
length: 17
D: -
size: -
V: TRBV29-1
DNA: TGCAGCGTTGAAGATGCAGTCAGGGGCTCATTTTATCATGAGCAGTTCTTC
CDR3: CSVEDAVRGSFYHEQFF

J: TRBJ1-4
length: 12
D: -
size: few
V: TRBV29-1
DNA: TGCAGCGTCCCGGAGGAAGGTGAACAACTGTTTTTT
CDR3: CSVPEEGEQLFF

J: TRBJ2-3
length: 16
D: -
size: -
V: TRBV25-1
DNA: TGTGCCAGCAGCTTAACGGGATTGAGAGGAAGAGATACGCAGTATTTT
CDR3: CASSLTGLRGRDTQYF

J: TRBJ2-1
length: 17
D: -
size: few
V: TRBV24-1
DNA: TGTGCCACCAGTGATTTAGGGGGTCCGGGCTCCTACAATGAGCAGTTCTTC
CDR3: CATSDLGGPGSYNEQFF

J: TRBJ2-7
length: 17
D: -
size: -
V: TRBV5-1
DNA: TGCGCCAGCAGCTTGGACCTAACTAGCACCCCCACAATCGAGCAGTACTTC
CDR3: CASSLDLTSTPTIEQYF

J: TRBJ2-4
length: 15
D: -
size: -
V: TRBV12-3/TRBV12-4
DNA: TGTGCCAGCAGAGACAGAAGACTAGCCAAAAACATTCAGTACTTC
CDR3: CASRDRRLAKNIQYF

J: TRBJ2-7
length: 13
D: -
size: few
V: TRBV13
DNA: TGTGCCAGCAGCTTACGACTGAGGCCCGAGCAGTACTTC
CDR3: CASSLRLRPEQYF

J: TRBJ2-2
length: 13
D: -
size: -
V: TRBV24-1
DNA: TGTGCCTCGCGGGCGGGACATGGCGGGGAGCTGTTTTTT
CDR3: CASRAGHGGELFF

J: TRBJ2-5
length: 14
D: TRBD1
size: -
V: TRBV5-4
DNA: TGTGCCAGCAGCCCATCGGACAGGGAGAAGACCCAGTACTTC
CDR3: CASSPSDREKTQYF

J: TRBJ1-5
length: 14
D: -
size: -
V: TRBV19
DNA: TGTGCCAGTAGTATCGGCAGGGCCGATCAGCCCCAGCATTTT
CDR3: CASSIGRADQPQHF